This TCR beta chain derives from a study of T cells in Graves' hyperthyroidism and ophthalmopathy. In its sample, this clonotype was seen many times. The CDR3 extends over 16 amino acids. Germline lookup yields CDR1 SNHLY and CDR2 FYNNEI. Trimming took 2 bases from V and 6 from J, leaving 19 bases between them. Amplified TCR beta CDR3 regions derived from RNA transcripts. The HTBI primer set was used in a first-round RT-PCR of the TCR CDR3. One entry per CDR3 protein results from TCRdb running MiXCR on the multiplex PCR reads. The sample contains roughly 720,000 distinct CDR3 sequences, about 18% of which appear only once.

The sample taken for sequencing was blood. This chain connects TRBV2 to TRBJ1-1; D unclear. The source is a man aged 45-65 years with Graves' hyperthyroidism. For the CDR3, the DNA is TGTGCCAGCAGTGAACGGTGGGAATTAATTGACGCTGAAGCTTTCTTT. Translating it yields CASSERWELIDAEAFF.